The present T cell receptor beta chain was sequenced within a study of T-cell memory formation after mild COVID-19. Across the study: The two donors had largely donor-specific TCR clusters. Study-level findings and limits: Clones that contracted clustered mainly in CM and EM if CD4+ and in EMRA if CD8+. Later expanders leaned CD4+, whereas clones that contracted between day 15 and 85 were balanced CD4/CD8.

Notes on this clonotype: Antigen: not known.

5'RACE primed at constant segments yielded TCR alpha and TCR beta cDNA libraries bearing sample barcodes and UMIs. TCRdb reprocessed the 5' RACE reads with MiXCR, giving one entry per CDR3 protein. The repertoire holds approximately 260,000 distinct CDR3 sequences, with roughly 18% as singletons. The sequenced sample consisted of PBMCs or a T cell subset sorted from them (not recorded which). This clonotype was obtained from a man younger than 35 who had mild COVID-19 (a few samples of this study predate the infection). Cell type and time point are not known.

For the CDR3, the DNA is TGTGCCAGCAGTCGGACTAGCGGATCGGAGACCCAGTACTTC. This sequence encodes CASSRTSGSETQYF. V usage is TRBV6-2 or TRBV6-3 and J usage is TRBJ2-5; the match to TRBD2 covers 10 bases. Per germline, CDR1 MNHEY and CDR2 SVGEGT. The CDR3 runs to 14 residues. Trimming at V came to 5 bases and at J to 5 bases, leaving 5 bases not matched to a gene.